This TCR beta chain was recorded in a study of blood T cell repertoires in COVID-19. Across the whole study: Whether acute or convalescent, the COVID-19 samples came from the United States, Italy and Spain. Sources were T cells, B-cell-depleted T cells, or PBMCs; the material itself was cDNA or gDNA.

Original processing notes: Estimation of nucleated cell counts relied on the amplification of reference gene primers. The method was immunoSEQ multiplex PCR; TCRdb's version includes in-frame clones alone and lacks a portion of them. That table furnishes V, J and clone size, whereas the DNA furnished D and trimming. Among a few hundred thousand clones listed, around nine tenths were seen once. Germline CDR1 and CDR2: SGHTA and FQGNSA. The germline V and J ends were trimmed by 5 bases and 0 bases, with 13 bases remaining between them. This CDR3 is built from 15 residues. This clone was seen only a few times. The age range of participants was about 18 to 95 years, with residence in about two dozen US areas.

This receptor was obtained from a woman between 50 and 59 years old who had recovered from COVID-19. The sample was PBMCs or T cells enriched from blood (not recorded which). The chain couples TRBV7-2 to TRBJ1-1; TRBD1 is a possible D gene (6 bases). CDR3 protein: CASSARQAMNTEAFF. For the CDR3, the DNA is TGTGCCAGCAGCGCTCGACAGGCCATGAACACTGAAGCTTTCTTT. The full variable domain, with the rest looked up from reference TRBV7-2 and TRBJ1-1, is GAGVSQSPSNKVTEKGKDVELRCDPISGHTALYWYRQSLGQGLEFLIYFQGNSAPDKSGLPSDRFSAERTGGSVSTLTIQRTQQEDSAVYLCASSARQAMNTEAFFGQGTRLTVV.